This T cell receptor (beta chain) was profiled in a study of CD8 T cells in ankylosing spondylitis (dated by TCRdb to between 2016 and 2019). Broadly, across the study: The study set out to find disease-linked TCR variants by profiling T cell receptor beta repertoires in ankylosing spondylitis patients and healthy donors. Peripheral blood samples were taken, and synovial fluid was additionally collected from ankylosing spondylitis patients. The whole study cohort included some 100 healthy donors and under 30 ankylosing spondylitis patients.

Comment on this clonotype: Its antigen is still unknown. No base-level quality is on record; no much larger clone is a single base apart.

The run used an Illumina HiSeq 2500. TCR beta libraries were prepared by quantitative 5'-RACE with molecular barcodes. The paper's data handling went like this. To identify disease-linked TCR variants, a new computational method was used, one built on a probabilistic model of VDJ rearrangement. The raw public reads went through TCRdb reprocessing: fastp at Q25, MiXCR clone calling, in-frame beta chains kept. Rows are combined by CDR3 protein, so each entry shows the most common genes and DNA. These V and J calls are TCRdb output, not the study's own analysis. The sample table shows 350,000 or so distinct CDR3 sequences, and under 15% are seen once. The ten biggest clones cover 0.95% to 1.4% of the sample. Taken from cysteine to phenylalanine, the CDR3 has 14 residues. Kept here is only the CDR3 DNA, which spans 42 bases and is read in frame from base 1. CDR1 DFQATT and CDR2 SNEGSKA were looked up in the germline V gene (reference sequence). At the junction V is shortened by 6 bases and J by 0 bases; bases outside the gene matches: 4.

Paper-wide results and their limitations: Significant enrichment of the disease-linked clones was reported in matched synovial fluid samples from ankylosing spondylitis patients. Some of the motif variants had been reported before in the synovial fluid and blood of reactive arthritis patients, a finding that suggests common disease-initiation mechanisms. Blood from ankylosing spondylitis patients appeared to be characterized by a TCR beta motif composed of eight highly homologous amino acid variants. A CD8+ phenotype was shown by the disease-linked clones, which were found at relatively low frequencies in peripheral blood.

Sequences were obtained from blood, either unsorted or a sorted T cell fraction (not recorded which). The V gene is TRBV20-1 and the J gene is TRBJ2-3; 9 nucleotides in the junction match TRBD2. This sequence originates from a male donor with ankylosing spondylitis or in good health (not recorded which). At the DNA level, the sequence is TGCAGTGCCGAGCGGGGGGCTAGCACAGATACGCAGTATTTT. It translates as CSAERGASTDTQYF.